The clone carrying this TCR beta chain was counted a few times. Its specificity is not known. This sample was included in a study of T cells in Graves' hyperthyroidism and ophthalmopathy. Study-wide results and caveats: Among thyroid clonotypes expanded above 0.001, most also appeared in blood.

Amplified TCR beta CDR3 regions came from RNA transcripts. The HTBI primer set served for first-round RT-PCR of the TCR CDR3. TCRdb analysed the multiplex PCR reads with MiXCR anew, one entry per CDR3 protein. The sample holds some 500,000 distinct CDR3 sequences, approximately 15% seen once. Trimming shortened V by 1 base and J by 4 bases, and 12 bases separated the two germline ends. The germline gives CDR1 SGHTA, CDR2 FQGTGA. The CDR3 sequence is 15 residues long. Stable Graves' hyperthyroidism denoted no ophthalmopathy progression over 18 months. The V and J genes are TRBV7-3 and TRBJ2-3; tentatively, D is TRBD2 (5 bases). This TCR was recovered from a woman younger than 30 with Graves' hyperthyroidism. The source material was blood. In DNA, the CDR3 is TGTGCCAGCAGCTTAAACCTAGCACTTGCAGATACGCAGTATTTT. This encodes CASSLNLALADTQYF.